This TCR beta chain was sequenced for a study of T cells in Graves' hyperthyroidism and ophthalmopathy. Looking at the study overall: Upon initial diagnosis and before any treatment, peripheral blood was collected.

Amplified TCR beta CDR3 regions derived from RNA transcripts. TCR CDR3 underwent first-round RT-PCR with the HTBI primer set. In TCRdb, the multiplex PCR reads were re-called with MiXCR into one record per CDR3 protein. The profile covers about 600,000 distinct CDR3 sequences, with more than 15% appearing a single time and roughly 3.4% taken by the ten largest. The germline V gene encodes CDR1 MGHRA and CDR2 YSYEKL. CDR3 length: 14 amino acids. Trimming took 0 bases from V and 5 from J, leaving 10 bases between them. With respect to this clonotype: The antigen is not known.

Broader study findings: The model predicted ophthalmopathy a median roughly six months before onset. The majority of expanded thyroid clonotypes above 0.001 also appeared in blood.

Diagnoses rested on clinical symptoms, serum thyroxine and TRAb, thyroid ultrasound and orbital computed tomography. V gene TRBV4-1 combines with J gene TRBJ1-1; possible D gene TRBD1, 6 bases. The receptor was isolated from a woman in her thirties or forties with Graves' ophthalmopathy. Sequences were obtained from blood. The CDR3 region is CASSQEKGGTEAFF. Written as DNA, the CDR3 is TGCGCCAGCAGCCAAGAGAAGGGGGGGACTGAAGCTTTCTTT.